Listed below are T cell receptor beta chains from one sample, sequenced in a study of cytomegalovirus exposure and HLA in healthy donors. Using immunoSEQ multiplex PCR, the repertoire was profiled, and TCRdb retains in-frame clones only, with some absent. This sample contains roughly 200,000 clones. The sample was PBMCs. The receptors stem from a girl aged 2 to 9 in good health and CMV-seropositive. The CDR3 runs from the conserved cysteine through the conserved F or W. The order of the fields is J gene, D gene, V gene, CDR3 protein, CDR3 DNA. The D gene is left open where the match is weak.

TRBJ2-7 | TRBD2 | TRBV5-1 | CASTRTAASGNSYEQYF | TGCGCCAGCACGCGGACAGCCGCTAGCGGGAACTCCTACGAGCAGTACTTC
TRBJ2-1 | TRBD2 | TRBV19 | CASRTSDRAYNEQFF | TGTGCCAGTAGGACTAGCGATCGGGCCTACAATGAGCAGTTCTTC
TRBJ2-6 | NA | TRBV7-2 | CASSSPRLYSGANVLTF | TGTGCCAGCAGCTCGCCCAGGCTTTACTCTGGGGCCAACGTCCTGACTTTC
TRBJ1-2 | NA | TRBV13 | CASSLERGGNYGYTF | TGTGCCAGCAGCTTAGAACGGGGGGGGAACTATGGCTACACCTTC
TRBJ2-7 | NA | TRBV19 | CASSVAVSSYEQYF | TGTGCCAGTAGTGTGGCGGTTTCCTCCTACGAGCAGTACTTC
TRBJ1-1 | NA | TRBV27 | CASSFTRGMGTEAFF | TGTGCCAGCAGTTTTACCAGGGGCATGGGCACTGAAGCTTTCTTT
TRBJ2-7 | NA | TRBV6-6 | CASSYSSATLSYEQYF | TGTGCCAGCAGTTACTCGAGTGCGACACTCTCCTACGAGCAGTACTTC
TRBJ2-3 | NA | TRBV6-1 | CASSDVIVDTQYF | TGTGCCAGCAGTGATGTTATCGTAGATACGCAGTATTTT
TRBJ2-3 | NA | TRBV28 | CASSLFSRGNTQYF | TGTGCCAGCAGTTTATTTAGTCGAGGGAATACGCAGTATTTT
TRBJ2-7 | NA | TRBV15 | CATSRDRGNDYEQYF | TGTGCCACCAGCAGAGATAGAGGGAATGACTACGAGCAGTACTTC
TRBJ2-7 | NA | TRBV12-1 | CASSFALSGSSYEQYF | TGTGCCAGCAGCTTTGCGCTTAGCGGGAGCTCCTACGAGCAGTACTTC
TRBJ2-7 | NA | TRBV9 | CASSTLCVVRVDEQYF | TGTGCCAGCAGCACACTCTGCGTGGTTCGGGTCGACGAGCAGTACTTC
TRBJ1-2 | NA | TRBV27 | CASSGQGLGGYTF | TGTGCCAGCAGCGGGCAGGGGTTGGGTGGCTACACCTTC
TRBJ2-7 | NA | TRBV29-1 | CSVELPSSYEQYF | TGCAGCGTTGAACTCCCGAGCTCCTACGAGCAGTACTTC
TRBJ2-7 | NA | TRBV6-5 | CASSSSGTHYEQYF | TGTGCCAGCAGTTCCTCCGGGACTCACTACGAGCAGTACTTC
TRBJ2-7 | TRBD1 | TRBV6-6 | CASRDGTGGYKQYF | TGTGCCAGCAGGGACGGGACAGGGGGCTATAAGCAGTACTTC
TRBJ2-3 | TRBD1 | TRBV4-2 | CASSGPGQARYF | TGTGCCAGCAGCGGTCCGGGACAGGCTAGGTATTTT
TRBJ2-7 | NA | TRBV6-5 | CASRDNTYEQYF | TGTGCCAGCAGGGACAACACCTACGAGCAGTACTTC
TRBJ2-1 | TRBD1 | TRBV29-1 | CSVGAGTGDNEQFF | TGCAGCGTTGGTGCCGGGACAGGGGACAATGAGCAGTTCTTC
TRBJ2-7 | TRBD2 | TRBV18 | CASSPTSGSYEQYF | TGTGCCAGCTCACCGACTAGCGGGTCCTACGAGCAGTACTTC
TRBJ1-4 | NA | TRBV5-1 | CASSSGEGNEKLFF | TGCGCCAGCAGTTCAGGGGAGGGCAATGAAAAACTGTTTTTT
TRBJ2-7 | TRBD2 | TRBV9 | CASSDGSGLGEQYF | TGTGCCAGCAGCGACGGGTCGGGACTAGGCGAGCAGTACTTC
TRBJ1-4 | NA | TRBV2 | CASSESGRDEKLFF | TGTGCCAGCAGTGAATCGGGCAGGGATGAAAAACTGTTTTTT
TRBJ1-1 | NA | TRBV19 | CASSPHTRGNTEAFF | TGTGCCAGTAGTCCCCACACCCGGGGGAACACTGAAGCTTTCTTT